These 21 T cell receptor beta chains share one sample of origin, sequenced in a study of lymphopenia after photon versus proton radiotherapy. Clones were sequenced by immunoSEQ multiplex PCR, and TCRdb holds only the in-frame ones, with some missing. The repertoire has about 83,000 clones, approximately 82% of them found once; the top ten carry approximately 1.3%. Sequencing was performed on peripheral blood, taken from a patient treated with proton-based radiotherapy. The receptors shown here come from a man aged 55 to 70 with pancreatic cancer.

The V call is TRBV2, the J call TRBJ1-4; 9 nucleotides align to TRBD1. The length of the CDR3 is 15 residues. Trimming cost V 10 bases and J 2 bases; bases outside gene matches: 8. Looked up from germline, CDR1 is SNHLY and CDR2 is FYNNEI. CDR3 in DNA: TGTGCCACCCGAAAACAGGGGGCGACTAATGAAAAACTGTTTTTT. Translated: CATRKQGATNEKLFF.

The V call is TRBV18, the J call TRBJ2-7, with no clear D. The CDR3 runs to 14 residues. Trimming cost V 3 bases and J 0 bases, with 9 bases left between them. Germline loops: CDR1 KGHSH, CDR2 LQKENI. The CDR3 is CASSPEAVSYEQYF. In DNA, the CDR3 is TGTGCCAGCTCACCTGAGGCCGTCTCCTACGAGCAGTACTTC.

The chain uses TRBV7-2 and TRBJ1-1, with a tentative D call TRBD1 (6 bases). This CDR3 has 15 amino acids. Per germline, CDR1 SGHTA and CDR2 FQGNSA. With 1 base removed from V and 4 bases from J, the gap between germline ends came to 13 bases. This chain's CDR3 is CASSLVRGLGTEAFF. The CDR3 DNA is TGTGCCAGCAGCTTAGTCCGGGGGCTTGGCACTGAAGCTTTCTTT. The whole variable domain, remainder taken from reference TRBV7-2 and TRBJ1-1, is GAGVSQSPSNKVTEKGKDVELRCDPISGHTALYWYRQSLGQGLEFLIYFQGNSAPDKSGLPSDRFSAERTGGSVSTLTIQRTQQEDSAVYLCASSLVRGLGTEAFFGQGTRLTVV.

The chain couples TRBV30 to TRBJ2-2; 10 nucleotides line up with TRBD2. The CDR3 runs to 18 residues. The germline CDR1 and CDR2 sequences are GTSNPN and SVGIG (reference sequence). Unmatched junction bases numbered 12, after V lost 1 base and J lost 4 bases. The CDR3 DNA sequence: TGTGCCTGGAGTGAGGAGCGGCTAGCGGGGGAGGGCACCGGGGAGCTGTTTTTT. Its protein is CAWSEERLAGEGTGELFF. Full variable domain (rest looked up from reference TRBV30 and TRBJ2-2): SQTIHQWPATLVQPVGSPLSLECTVEGTSNPNLYWYRQAAGRGLQLLFYSVGIGQISSEVPQNLSASRPQDRQFILSSKKLLLSDSGFYLCAWSEERLAGEGTGELFFGEGSRLTVL.

This clone was observed a few times. The gene calls are TRBV5-5 and TRBJ1-5; D gene unclear. This CDR3 has 13 amino acids. With 0 bases removed from V and 10 bases from J, the gap between germline ends came to 11 bases. Germline values: CDR1 SGHKS, CDR2 YYEKEE (reference sequence). CDR3 sequence (DNA): TGTGCCAGCAGCTTGGACCCCGATTCTCCCCAGCATTTT. Translation gives CASSLDPDSPQHF.

V gene TRBV7-2 combines with J gene TRBJ2-5, with a tentative D call TRBD2 (6 bases). The CDR3 consists of 16 residues. Trimming took 2 bases from V and 2 from J, leaving 15 bases between them. Germline V CDR1 and CDR2: SGHTA, FQGNSA. CDR3 sequence: CASSLNAAGRQETQYF. In DNA, the CDR3 is TGTGCCAGCAGCTTAAACGCGGCAGGGAGGCAAGAGACCCAGTACTTC.

The chain recombines TRBV5-1 with TRBJ1-4, with 7 bases aligning to TRBD1. Germline CDR1 reads SGHRS; CDR2 reads YFSETQ. The CDR3 sequence is 13 residues long. V lost 2 bases, J lost 8 bases, and 3 bases stayed unmatched. CDR3 DNA sequence: TGCGCCAGCAGCTTTGGGACAGACGAAAAACTGTTTTTT. Translated: CASSFGTDEKLFF.

The chain links TRBV7-6 to TRBJ1-4; 8 bases line up with TRBD1. Germline trimming cut 4 bases from V and 4 bases from J; bases unmatched to any gene: 5. The germline gives CDR1 SGHVS, CDR2 FNYEAQ. The CDR3 has 15 amino acids. Written as DNA, the CDR3 is TGTGCCAGCAGCTCCCGGACAGGGCTTAATGAAAAACTGTTTTTT. This translates into CASSSRTGLNEKLFF.

The table lists this clone with a count of one. V and J are TRBV4-2 and TRBJ2-5; D possibly corresponds to TRBD1 (7 bases). CDR1 and CDR2 from the germline V gene are LGHNA and YNFKEQ. Trimming pared 6 bases from V and 7 bases from J, leaving 27 bases between. The CDR3 length is 17 residues. The CDR3 DNA follows: TGTGCCAGCAGTTCAGGGGGGTCAGGTGTCGGGTTTGCGACCCAGTACTTC. This gives the protein CASSSGGSGVGFATQYF.

This chain joins TRBV9 and TRBJ2-1, with a weak D call TRBD2 (5 bases). CDR3 length: 14 residues. Trimming cost V 3 bases and J 7 bases, with 14 bases left between them. Per germline, CDR1 SGDLS and CDR2 YYNGEE. CDR3 amino acids: CASSGHGIFNEQFF. Written as DNA, the CDR3 is TGTGCCAGCAGCGGACACGGGATTTTTAATGAGCAGTTCTTC.

The chain recombines TRBV28 with TRBJ1-5; D is uncertain. The germline V gene encodes CDR1 MDHEN and CDR2 SYDVKM. Trimming shortened V by 7 bases and J by 5 bases, and 9 bases separated the two germline ends. CDR3 size: 12 residues. Here the CDR3 reads CASTLTHQPQHF. CDR3 sequence (DNA): TGTGCCAGCACCCTGACCCATCAGCCCCAGCATTTT.

In this sample, this clone turned up once. The rearrangement joins TRBV11-1 to TRBJ2-7, with 13 bases that match TRBD2. Germline-derived CDR1 and CDR2 are SGHAT and FQDESV (reference sequence). This CDR3 contains 15 residues. The ends lost 5 bases at V and 4 bases at J; junction bases unmatched: 5. The DNA for the CDR3 is TGTGCCAGCAGCAAACTAGCGGGAGGGCCTTACGAGCAGTACTTC. Protein sequence: CASSKLAGGPYEQYF.

The chain is built from TRBV28 and TRBJ1-2; D is uncertain. V was pared by 2 bases and J by 8 bases, with 9 bases between. Germline V gene lookup returns CDR1 MDHEN and CDR2 SYDVKM. CDR3 length equals 12 residues. The DNA for the CDR3 is TGTGCCAGCAGTTTACCCGGGAGGGGCTACACCTTC. The encoded protein is CASSLPGRGYTF.

This chain connects TRBV19 to TRBJ2-2, with D possibly matching TRBD1 (5 bases). V dropped 7 bases and J dropped 4 bases, with 13 bases sitting between them. The V gene's germline CDR1 is LNHDA and CDR2 SQIVND (reference sequence). This CDR3 has 14 residues. The CDR3 DNA is TGTGCCAGTACCCAGGCCAGGGCCACCGGGGAGCTGTTTTTT. Its translation is CASTQARATGELFF.

Only one count was recorded for this clone. V and J are TRBV6-1 and TRBJ1-5; possible D gene TRBD1, 6 bases. Trimming cost V 4 bases and J 7 bases, with 14 bases left between them. CDR1 MNHNS and CDR2 SASEGT come from the germline V gene. CDR3 size: 14 residues. The CDR3 coding sequence is TGTGCCAGCAGTGGAAACAGGGTAAGACAGCCCCAGCATTTT. It is translated as CASSGNRVRQPQHF.

On this clone: At one of its ends the junction is not consistent with the germline gene, which may arise from a read error. The V gene is TRBV5-8, the J gene TRBJ1-1; D is ambiguous. The CDR3 runs 12 residues. Germline-derived CDR1 and CDR2 are SGHTS and YDEGEE. CDR3 in amino acids: CASSFLLPEAFF. CDR3 nucleotide sequence: TGTGCCAGCAGCTTCCTGCTGCCTGAGGCTTTCTTT.

The chain is built from TRBV10-3 and TRBJ1-3; 9 nucleotides line up with TRBD1. Trimming cost V 6 bases and J 0 bases; bases outside gene matches: 6. Germline V gene lookup returns CDR1 ENHRY and CDR2 SYGVKD. This CDR3 spans 16 amino acids. CDR3 DNA sequence: TGTGCCATCAGCGGGGACAGGGCGAGCTCTGGAAACACCATATATTTT. Protein: CAISGDRASSGNTIYF.

The rearrangement uses TRBV11-2 and TRBJ2-5; D remains unclear. Germline CDR1 SGHAT, CDR2 FQNNGV. The CDR3 is 12 amino acids. The ends were cut back, 4 bases at V and 5 bases at J, with 8 bases in the middle. CDR3 DNA sequence: TGTGCCAGCAGCTCCACTCGGGAGACCCAGTACTTC. Its protein is CASSSTRETQYF.

V and J are TRBV9 and TRBJ2-3; D is undetermined. Trimming took 3 bases from V and 0 from J, leaving 2 bases between them. The length of the CDR3 is 12 residues. Germline V gives CDR1 SGDLS, CDR2 YYNGEE. The CDR3 DNA is TGTGCCAGCAGCGCGAGCACAGATACGCAGTATTTT. It is translated as CASSASTDTQYF.

The J gene is TRBJ2-7, the V gene TRBV6-6, with D tentatively TRBD2 (7 bases). Trimming left V 8 bases short and J 6 bases short, with 20 bases between. CDR1 and CDR2 from the germline V gene are MNHNY and SVGAGI (reference sequence). CDR3 length: 14 residues. In DNA form, the CDR3 reads TGTGCCAGCTTCAGCGGGACAAGGAGGCTCGAGCAGTACTTC. As protein: CASFSGTRRLEQYF.

The chain joins TRBV5-6 to TRBJ1-2; D may be TRBD1 (5 bases). CDR1 and CDR2 from the germline V gene are SGHDT and YYEEEE. CDR3 length equals 16 residues. The germline V and J ends were trimmed by 3 bases and 1 base, with 16 bases remaining between them. The DNA of the CDR3 is TGTGCCAGCAGCTCTACCGACAGACCAAATAACTATGGCTACACCTTC. Protein sequence: CASSSTDRPNNYGYTF.